The clone carrying this T cell receptor (beta chain) was counted ten times or more. The CDR3 totals 15 residues. Losses at the gene ends were 4 bases for V and 4 bases for J; bases not matched to a gene: 4. Germline-derived CDR1 and CDR2 are SGHTA and FQGNSA. This specimen belongs to a study of blood T cells in healthy people across ages. Then a second PCR, running about 7 to 11 cycles, was carried out with a sample-barcoded 5' primer and a J-beta primer mix. TCRdb reanalysed the 5' RACE reads using MiXCR and keeps one entry per CDR3 protein. The table includes about 800,000 distinct CDR3 sequences, about 25% detected once. These data also featured in a second study, about T cells of mothers and their children. That paper notes: Related pairs of mothers and children showed slightly higher, non-significant overlap versus unrelated pairs.

This chain links TRBV7-2 with TRBJ2-3; 11 nucleotides line up with TRBD1. Sequences were obtained from blood. The TCR comes from a boy younger than 18 in good health. CDR3 sequence reads: CASSSGTGGPDTQYF. The CDR3 nucleotides are TGTGCCAGCAGCTCCGGGACAGGGGGGCCAGATACGCAGTATTTT.